This TCR beta chain was sequenced for a study of a mutant IDH1 vaccine in newly diagnosed glioma. Study summary: Across weeks 1, 3, 5, 7, 11, 15, 19 and 23, patients received a vaccination each time, eight in all. In some groups vaccination began 4-6 weeks post-radiotherapy; others received it with temozolomide. Study conclusions and caveats: Pseudoprogression appears to have had no connection to changes in top peripheral T cell clonotypes.

Trimming cost V 8 bases and J 0 bases, with 5 bases left between them. The CDR3 extends over 12 amino acids. Looked up from germline, CDR1 is LGHNT and CDR2 is FRNRAP. Details on this clone: Its antigen is unknown.

Assay used: immunoSEQ multiplex PCR; TCRdb lists only in-frame clones, some missing. The table includes roughly 72,000 clones, 91% detected once. This sample's time point: week 5, during vaccination. Each dose delivered 300 ug of mutant IDH1 20-mer peptide subcutaneously with imiquimod. Each tumor in the donors was a new WHO grade 3 or 4 astrocytoma, IDH1-mutant and ATRX-lost. This chain uses TRBV12-5 with TRBJ2-1, with D unresolved. The sample in question was PBMCs, obtained from a glioma patient whose treatment included an IDH1 peptide vaccine. The TCR comes from a woman aged 45-59 years with glioma. CDR3 residues: CASSRSYNEQFF. The CDR3 nucleotides are TGTGCTAGTTCCCGCTCCTACAATGAGCAGTTCTTC.